Below, 6 T cell receptor beta chains from the same sample are listed, as sequenced in a study of cytomegalovirus exposure and HLA in healthy donors. Amplification used 60 Vbeta primers and 13 Jbeta primers. Only in-frame clones appear in the TCRdb table, and some are missing; sequencing was by immunoSEQ multiplex PCR. The data show 90,000 to 100,000 clones, around 9.6% seen once. Source material: PBMCs. The source is a man aged 45 to 65 in good health and CMV-seropositive.

This clone has at least ten counts. This rearrangement joins TRBV29-1 to TRBJ2-7, with D possibly matching TRBD2 (7 bases). V gave up 7 bases and J gave up 0 bases, with 16 bases separating them. Germline CDR1 SQVTM, CDR2 ANQGSEA. CDR3 length: 14 amino acids. CDR3 nucleotides: TGCAGCGCCGTGCAGGGGACTAACTCCTACGAGCAGTACTTC. Amino acids: CSAVQGTNSYEQYF.

In this sample, this clone turned up a few times. The V call is TRBV15, the J call TRBJ2-3, with a weak D call TRBD2 (6 bases). The length of the CDR3 is 17 residues. Trimming pared 1 base from V and 6 bases from J, leaving 20 bases between. Germline V gene lookup returns CDR1 LNHNV and CDR2 YYDKDF (reference sequence). Here the CDR3 reads CATSRGGVRGMQDTQYF. The DNA for the CDR3 is TGTGCCACCAGCAGAGGGGGTGTTCGGGGGATGCAGGATACGCAGTATTTT.

This chain uses TRBV4-1 with TRBJ1-1; no clear D. The V end lost 2 bases, the J end lost 5 bases, and 12 bases lay between the germline ends. The germline gives CDR1 MGHRA, CDR2 YSYEKL. The CDR3 totals 14 residues. This CDR3 is CASSQSLGGTEAFF. The CDR3 DNA sequence: TGCGCCAGCAGCCAATCCCTGGGAGGAACTGAAGCTTTCTTT.

This chain connects TRBV5-1 to TRBJ2-5, with D possibly being TRBD1 (5 bases). V lost 0 bases and J lost 3, with 9 bases in between. CDR1 and CDR2 from the germline V gene are SGHRS and YFSETQ. This CDR3 is 14 amino acids long. The CDR3 is CASSLGVGEETQYF. CDR3 in DNA: TGCGCCAGCAGCTTGGGGGTAGGGGAAGAGACCCAGTACTTC.

The table lists this clone with a few counts. The V gene is TRBV28, the J gene TRBJ1-4; D unclear. V was pared by 5 bases and J by 8 bases, with 15 bases between. Germline V gene lookup returns CDR1 MDHEN and CDR2 SYDVKM. There are 14 residues in the CDR3. The CDR3 DNA follows: TGTGCCAGCAGTCCCACGACAACCTGGGAAAAACTGTTTTTT. Its translation: CASSPTTTWEKLFF. The entire variable domain, with the rest obtained from reference TRBV28 and TRBJ1-4, is as follows: DVKVTQSSRYLVKRTGEKVFLECVQDMDHENMFWYRQDPGLGLRLIYFSYDVKMKEKGDIPEGYSVSREKKERFSLILESASTNQTSMYLCASSPTTTWEKLFFGSGTQLSVL.

This clone was seen a few times. The rearrangement uses TRBV28 and TRBJ2-7; 8 bases are a match to TRBD2. V lost 6 bases and J lost 2; bases outside the gene matches: 15. The CDR3 length is 17 residues. The germline V gene has CDR1 MDHEN and CDR2 SYDVKM. The CDR3 region has the DNA TGTGCCAGCAGAAAACTAGCGGCAAGGACCCGTACCTACGAGCAGTACTTC. Translation gives CASRKLAARTRTYEQYF.